This T cell receptor beta chain was captured in a study of control samples from healthy donors and cancer patients. Trimming shortened V by 3 bases and J by 0 bases, and 12 bases separated the two germline ends. CDR1 is MDHEN, CDR2 SYDVKM, per germline. This CDR3 is 16 amino acids long. Here immunoSEQ multiplex PCR was the method, and the copy in TCRdb shows in-frame clones only, minus some. The sample lists roughly 150,000 clones, more than 85% occurring once. This clone came up once. This TCR was sampled from a man between 45 and 60 years old in good health. Sequenced input: blood. The rearrangement uses TRBV28 and TRBJ1-3; D call uncertain. The CDR3 loop is CASSFGGTSSGNTIYF. The CDR3 bases are TGTGCCAGCAGTTTTGGTGGCACGAGCTCTGGAAACACCATATATTTT.